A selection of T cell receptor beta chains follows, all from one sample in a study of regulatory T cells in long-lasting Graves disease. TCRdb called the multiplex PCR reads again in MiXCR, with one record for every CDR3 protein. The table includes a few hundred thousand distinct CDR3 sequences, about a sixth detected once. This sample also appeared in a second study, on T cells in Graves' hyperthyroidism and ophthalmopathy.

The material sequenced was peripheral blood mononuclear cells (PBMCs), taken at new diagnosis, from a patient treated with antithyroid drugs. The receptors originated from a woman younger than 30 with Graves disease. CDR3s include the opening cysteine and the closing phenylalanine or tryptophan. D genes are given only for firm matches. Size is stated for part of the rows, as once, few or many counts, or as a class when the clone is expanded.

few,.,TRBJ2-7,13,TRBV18,TGTGCCAGCTCAACGTCCGTGGATGGGAAGCAGTACTTC,CASSTSVDGKQYF
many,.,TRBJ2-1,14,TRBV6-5,TGTGCCAGCAGTTACTTGGGAGGCGGGAATGAGCAGTTCTTC,CASSYLGGGNEQFF
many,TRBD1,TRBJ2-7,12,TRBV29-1,TGCAGCGTCCGACAGGGCCCCTACGAGCAGTACTTC,CSVRQGPYEQYF
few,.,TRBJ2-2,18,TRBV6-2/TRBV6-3,TGTGCCAGCAGTTACCCCCTAGCGCCCCGAAGGGACACCGGGGAGCTGTTTTTT,CASSYPLAPRRDTGELFF
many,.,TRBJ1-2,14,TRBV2,TGTGCCAGCAGGACCGGGGGCAACAACTATGGCTACACCTTC,CASRTGGNNYGYTF
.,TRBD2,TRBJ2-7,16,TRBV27,TGTGCCAGCAGTTTAACCGCTAGCGGGAGCCACTACGAGCAGTACTTC,CASSLTASGSHYEQYF
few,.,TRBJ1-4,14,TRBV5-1,TGCGCCAGCAGCTTTGGGCAAACTAATGAAAAACTGTTTTTT,CASSFGQTNEKLFF
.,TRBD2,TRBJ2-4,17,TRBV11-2,TGTGCCAGCAGCCGGACTAGCGGGAGGATCCGGGAAAACATTCAGTACTTC,CASSRTSGRIRENIQYF
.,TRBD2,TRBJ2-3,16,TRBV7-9,TGTGCCAGCAGCACTCGACTAGCGGGAGTGTCAGATACGCAGTATTTT,CASSTRLAGVSDTQYF
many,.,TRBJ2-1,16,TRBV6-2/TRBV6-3,TGTGCCAGCAGTTACTCAGCGGTGAGCTCCTACAATGAGCAGTTCTTC,CASSYSAVSSYNEQFF
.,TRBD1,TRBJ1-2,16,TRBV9,TGTGCCAGCAGCTTGGTCCCGGGACAGGGAAGCTATGGCTACACCTTC,CASSLVPGQGSYGYTF
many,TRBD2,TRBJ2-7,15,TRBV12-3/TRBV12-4,TGTGCCAGCATGATAAGCGGGAGGGCGAGGTACGAGCAGTACTTC,CASMISGRARYEQYF
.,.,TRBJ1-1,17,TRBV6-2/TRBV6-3,TGTGCCAGCAGTTACTCGAAGTATTCCAGGGCGAACACTGAAGCTTTCTTT,CASSYSKYSRANTEAFF
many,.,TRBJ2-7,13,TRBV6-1,TGTGCCAGCAGCGACAGAATGACCTACGAGCAGTACTTC,CASSDRMTYEQYF
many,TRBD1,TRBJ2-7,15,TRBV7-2,TGTGCCAGCAGTCTCCGGGACAGGGGATACTACGAGCAGTACTTC,CASSLRDRGYYEQYF
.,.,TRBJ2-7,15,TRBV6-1,TGTGCCAGCACTGACCGGGCCCTCAGCTCCTACGAGCAGTACTTC,CASTDRALSSYEQYF
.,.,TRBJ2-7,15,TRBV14,TGTGCCAGCAGCCAACAGGGTGGCGTGGCCTACGAGCAGTACTTC,CASSQQGGVAYEQYF
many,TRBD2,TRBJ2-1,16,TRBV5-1,TGCGCCAGCAGCTTGGTTAGCGGGCGATCCTACAATGAGCAGTTCTTC,CASSLVSGRSYNEQFF
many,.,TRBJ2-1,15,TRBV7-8,TGTGCCAGCAGCTTAGATAGACCAGGGTACGGTGAGCAGTTCTTC,CASSLDRPGYGEQFF
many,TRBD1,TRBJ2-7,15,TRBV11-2,TGTGCCAGCAGCTACCCGACAGGGGTGTCCTACGAGCAGTACTTC,CASSYPTGVSYEQYF
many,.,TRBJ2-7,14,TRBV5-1,TGCGCCAGCAGCTTGGGAGACAGGCAGCACGAGCAGTACTTC,CASSLGDRQHEQYF
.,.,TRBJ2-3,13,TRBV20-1,TGCAGTGCTAGAGACTCACTCACAGATACGCAGTATTTT,CSARDSLTDTQYF
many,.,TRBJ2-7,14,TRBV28,TGTGCCAGCAGTTTTGTCGGACCACCCGGCGAGCAGTACTTC,CASSFVGPPGEQYF
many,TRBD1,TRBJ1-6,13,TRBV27,TGTGCCAGCAGTAACACAGGGGATTCACCCCTCCACTTT,CASSNTGDSPLHF
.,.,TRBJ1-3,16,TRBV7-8,TGTGCCAGCAGCTTTAAGCAGGCCTTCTCTGGAAACACCATATATTTT,CASSFKQAFSGNTIYF
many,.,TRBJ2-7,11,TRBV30,TGTGCCTGGAGCGCGCTCTACGAGCAGTACTTC,CAWSALYEQYF
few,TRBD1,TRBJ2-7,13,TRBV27,TGTACAACCGGGACAGTTAATTCCTACGAGCAGTACTTC,CTTGTVNSYEQYF
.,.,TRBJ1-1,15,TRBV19,TGTGCCAGTAGTATAGACAGGGGCGTGACCACTGAAGCTTTCTTT,CASSIDRGVTTEAFF
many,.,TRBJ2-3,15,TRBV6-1,TGTGCCAGCAGTCGGATATCCGGAGGTATAGATACGCAGTATTTT,CASSRISGGIDTQYF
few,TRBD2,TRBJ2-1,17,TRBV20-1,TGCAGTGCTAGAGATTATTCCACAACTAGCGGTAACAATGAGCAGTTCTTC,CSARDYSTTSGNNEQFF
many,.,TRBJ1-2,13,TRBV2,TGTGCCAGCAGTAAGGACAGAGACTATGGCTACACCTTC,CASSKDRDYGYTF
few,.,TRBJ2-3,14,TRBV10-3,TGTGCCATCAGTGAGGGGCTAAACACAGATACGCAGTATTTT,CAISEGLNTDTQYF
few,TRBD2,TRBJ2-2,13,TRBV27,TGTGCCACACTAGCGACGAACACCGGGGAGCTGTTTTTT,CATLATNTGELFF
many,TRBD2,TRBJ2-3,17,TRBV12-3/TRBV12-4,TGTGCCAGCAGTCGACGACTAGCGGGGATTAGCACAGATACGCAGTATTTT,CASSRRLAGISTDTQYF
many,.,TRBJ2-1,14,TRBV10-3,TGTGCCATCAGTGAGGAGCTAGCCAGAGATGAGCAGTTCTTC,CAISEELARDEQFF
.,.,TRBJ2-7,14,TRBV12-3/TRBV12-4,TGTGCCAGCAGCCACGGAGGTGGGCGGTACGAGCAGTACTTC,CASSHGGGRYEQYF
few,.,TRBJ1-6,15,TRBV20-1,TGCAGTGCCGCGGCCTCAAACTCCTATAATTCACCCCTCCACTTT,CSAAASNSYNSPLHF
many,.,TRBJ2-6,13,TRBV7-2,TGTGCCAGCAGCCAATCTGGGGCCAACGTCCTGACTTTC,CASSQSGANVLTF
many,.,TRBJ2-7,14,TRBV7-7,TGTGCTAGCAGCGCGGGACCCATAGGCAACGAGCAGTACTTC,CASSAGPIGNEQYF
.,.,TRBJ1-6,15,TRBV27,TGTGCCAGCAGTATTCAGGGTTCCTATAATTCACCCCTCCACTTT,CASSIQGSYNSPLHF
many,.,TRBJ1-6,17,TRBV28,TGTGCCAGCAGTGCCCGAGACGAGAGCTCCTATAATTCACCCCTCCACTTT,CASSARDESSYNSPLHF
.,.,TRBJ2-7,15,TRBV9,TGTGCCAGCAGCGTAGCCGTGACAGAGGAATACGAGCAGTACTTC,CASSVAVTEEYEQYF
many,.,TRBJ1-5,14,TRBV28,TGTGCCAGCAGTTTAGATCAGGGGATGCAGCCCCAGCATTTT,CASSLDQGMQPQHF
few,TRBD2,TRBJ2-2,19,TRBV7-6,TGTGCCAGCAGCTTAGTTTCTAGCGGGAGGGCCCAGAACACCGGGGAGCTGTTTTTT,CASSLVSSGRAQNTGELFF
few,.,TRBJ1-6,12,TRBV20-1,TGCACCCCCAGCGTGTTGGATTCACCCCTCCACTTT,CTPSVLDSPLHF
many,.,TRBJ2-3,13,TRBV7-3,TGTGCCAGCAGCTTAATGTTCCCAGATACGCAGTATTTT,CASSLMFPDTQYF
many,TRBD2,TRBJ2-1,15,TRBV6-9,TGTGCCAGCAGTTACCTAGCGGCCAGTATTAATGAGCAGTTCTTC,CASSYLAASINEQFF
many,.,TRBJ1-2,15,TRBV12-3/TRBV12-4,TGTGCCAGCAGTTTAGTTGTAGGGGGTGGCTATGGCTACACCTTC,CASSLVVGGGYGYTF
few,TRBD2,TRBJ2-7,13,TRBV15,TGTGCCACCGCGCCGGGACTAGCGTTCGAGCAGTACTTC,CATAPGLAFEQYF
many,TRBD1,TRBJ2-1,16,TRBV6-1,TGTGCCAGCAGTGGGCGACAGGGGGCCACCTACAATGAGCAGTTCTTC,CASSGRQGATYNEQFF
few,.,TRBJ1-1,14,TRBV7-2,TGTGCCAGCAGCCAAACATCTGGGAACACTGAAGCTTTCTTT,CASSQTSGNTEAFF
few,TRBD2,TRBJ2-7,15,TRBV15,TGTGCCACCAGAATCGGCGGGGGAGGGTCCTACGAGCAGTACTTC,CATRIGGGGSYEQYF
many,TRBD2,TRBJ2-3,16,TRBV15,TGTGCCATCACGCGGACCTACAGCGGGATACCCGATACGCAGTATTTT,CAITRTYSGIPDTQYF
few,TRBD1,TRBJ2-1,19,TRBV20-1,TGCAGTGCTAGGGCCGGGGACAGGGGGCAACCGGGTTCCTACAATGAGCAGTTCTTC,CSARAGDRGQPGSYNEQFF
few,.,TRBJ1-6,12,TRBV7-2,TGTGCCAGCAGCCGCAGGGACTCACCCCTCCACTTT,CASSRRDSPLHF
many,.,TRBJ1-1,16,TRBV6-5,TGTGCCAGCAGTTCACAGGGAAGAGGCGGGAACACTGAAGCTTTCTTT,CASSSQGRGGNTEAFF
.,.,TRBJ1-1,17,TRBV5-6,TGTGCCAGCAGCTTGGAGGTTAGAAGGCAGACAAACACTGAAGCTTTCTTT,CASSLEVRRQTNTEAFF
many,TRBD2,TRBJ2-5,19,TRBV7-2,TGTGCCAGCAGCTCGAGGACAGGTCTAGCGGGAGTTGGGACGGAGACCCAGTACTTC,CASSSRTGLAGVGTETQYF
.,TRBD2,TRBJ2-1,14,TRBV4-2,TGTGCCAGCAGCCAAGTCCTTAGCGGGAATGAGCAGTTCTTC,CASSQVLSGNEQFF